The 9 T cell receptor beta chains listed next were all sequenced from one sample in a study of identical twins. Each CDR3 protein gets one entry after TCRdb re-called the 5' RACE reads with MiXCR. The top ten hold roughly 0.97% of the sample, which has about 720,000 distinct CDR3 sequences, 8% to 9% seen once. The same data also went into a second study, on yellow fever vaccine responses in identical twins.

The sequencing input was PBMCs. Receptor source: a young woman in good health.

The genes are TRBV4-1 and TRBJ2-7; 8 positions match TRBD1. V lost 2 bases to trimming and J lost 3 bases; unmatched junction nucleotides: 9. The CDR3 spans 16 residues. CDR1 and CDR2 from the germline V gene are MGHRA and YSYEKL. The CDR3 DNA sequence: TGCGCCAGCAGCCAAACCATCGGACAGGGATTCTACGAGCAGTACTTC. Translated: CASSQTIGQGFYEQYF.

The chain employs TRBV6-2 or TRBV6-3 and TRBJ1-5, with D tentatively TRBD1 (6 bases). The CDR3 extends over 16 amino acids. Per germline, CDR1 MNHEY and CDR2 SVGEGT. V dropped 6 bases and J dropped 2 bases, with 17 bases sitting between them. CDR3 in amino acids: CASSPGAGYRNQPQHF. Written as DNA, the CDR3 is TGTGCCAGCAGCCCGGGGGCAGGGTATCGCAATCAGCCCCAGCATTTT.

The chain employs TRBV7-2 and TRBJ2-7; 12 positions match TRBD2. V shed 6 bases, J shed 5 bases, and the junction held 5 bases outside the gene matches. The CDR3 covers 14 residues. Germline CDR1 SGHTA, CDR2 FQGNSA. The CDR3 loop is CASSQRLAGDEQYF. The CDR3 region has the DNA TGTGCCAGCAGTCAGAGACTAGCGGGAGACGAGCAGTACTTC. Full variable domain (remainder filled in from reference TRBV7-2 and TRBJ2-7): GAGVSQSPSNKVTEKGKDVELRCDPISGHTALYWYRQSLGQGLEFLIYFQGNSAPDKSGLPSDRFSAERTGGSVSTLTIQRTQQEDSAVYLCASSQRLAGDEQYFGPGTRLTVT.

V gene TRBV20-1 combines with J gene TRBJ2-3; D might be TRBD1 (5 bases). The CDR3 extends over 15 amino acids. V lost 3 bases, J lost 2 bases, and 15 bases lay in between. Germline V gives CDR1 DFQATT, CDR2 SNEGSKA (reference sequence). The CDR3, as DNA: TGCAGTGCTAGGGCCGGGTGGGGCGCCACAGATACGCAGTATTTT. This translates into CSARAGWGATDTQYF.

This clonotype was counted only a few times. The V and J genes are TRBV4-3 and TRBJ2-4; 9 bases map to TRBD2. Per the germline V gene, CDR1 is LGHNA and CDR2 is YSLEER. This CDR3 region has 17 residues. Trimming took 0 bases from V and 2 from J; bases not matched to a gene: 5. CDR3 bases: TGCGCCAGCAGCCAAGATCCTGCGGGAGGGACCAAAAACATTCAGTACTTC. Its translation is CASSQDPAGGTKNIQYF.

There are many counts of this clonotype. The CDR3 nucleotides are TGTGCCAGCTCACTTGCCGACGGCGCCTACGAGCAGTACTTC. It yields the protein CASSLADGAYEQYF. The chain is built from TRBV18 and TRBJ2-7; D is undetermined. Germline CDR1 and CDR2: KGHSH and LQKENI. The CDR3 is 14 amino acids. V gave up 4 bases and J gave up 2 bases, with 12 bases separating them.

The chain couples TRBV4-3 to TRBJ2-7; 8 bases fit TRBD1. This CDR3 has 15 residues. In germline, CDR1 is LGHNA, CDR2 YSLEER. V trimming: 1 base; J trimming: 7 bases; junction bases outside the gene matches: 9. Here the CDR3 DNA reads TGCGCCAGCAGCCAAGCCGGACAGGGTGCTGAGGAGCAGTACTTC. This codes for CASSQAGQGAEEQYF.

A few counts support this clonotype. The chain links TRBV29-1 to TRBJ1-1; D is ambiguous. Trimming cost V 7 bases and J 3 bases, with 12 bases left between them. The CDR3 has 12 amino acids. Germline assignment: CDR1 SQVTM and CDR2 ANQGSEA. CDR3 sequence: CSAEDGDTEAFF. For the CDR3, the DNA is TGCAGCGCCGAGGATGGAGACACTGAAGCTTTCTTT.

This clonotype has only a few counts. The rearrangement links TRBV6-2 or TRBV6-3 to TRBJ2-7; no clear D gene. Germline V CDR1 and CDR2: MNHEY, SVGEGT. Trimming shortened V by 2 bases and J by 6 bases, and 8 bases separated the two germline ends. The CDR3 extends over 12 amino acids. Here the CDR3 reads CASSYPWSEQYF. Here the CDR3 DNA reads TGTGCCAGCAGTTACCCTTGGTCCGAGCAGTACTTC.